Below, 5 T cell receptor beta chains from the same sample are listed, as sequenced in a study of breast tumors, draining lymph nodes, adjacent tissues. Breast cancer patients provided tissue from their axillary draining lymph nodes. MiXCR was run by TCRdb on the multiplex PCR reads, yielding one entry per CDR3 protein. The sample lists about 230,000 distinct CDR3 sequences, less than 40% occurring once. Sequenced: axillary lymph node tissue. The source of these receptors is a female donor with breast cancer. Some clones in this sample may be carry-over from other donors' samples.

This clonotype appeared a few times. This may stem from a read error, because a much larger clone lies one nucleotide away. V usage is TRBV11-2 and J usage is TRBJ1-2; 8 bases fit TRBD1. Per the germline V gene, CDR1 is SGHAT and CDR2 is FQNNGV. The CDR3 totals 14 residues. V trimming: 3 bases; J trimming: 4 bases; junction bases outside the gene matches: 4. CDR3 protein: CASSFTGGTYGYTF. CDR3 nucleotides: TGTGCCAGCAGCTTTACAGGGGGAACCTATGGCTACACCTTC.

This clonotype was seen a handful of times. The chain recombines TRBV28 with TRBJ2-3; D possibly corresponds to TRBD2 (7 bases). The CDR3 contains 15 residues. Germline V gives CDR1 MDHEN, CDR2 SYDVKM. Trimming left V 7 bases short and J 1 base short, with 15 bases between. The CDR3 spells CASIIGGGGTDTQYF. The CDR3, as DNA: TGTGCCAGCATTATCGGAGGGGGGGGCACAGATACGCAGTATTTT.

The CDR3 here is CASSLGGFVVARSLHF. CDR3 sequence (DNA): TGTGCCAGCAGCTTGGGGGGGTTTGTGGTAGCGAGATCCCTCCACTTT. This chain joins TRBV5-6 and TRBJ1-6, with D possibly TRBD1 on 5 matching bases. Germline CDR1 and CDR2: SGHDT and YYEEEE. This CDR3 has 16 amino acids. Deletions cut 0 bases from V and 14 bases from J, with 21 bases between.

There are many counts of this clonotype. CDR3 residues: CASSLDRDELFF. CDR3 sequence (DNA): TGCGCCAGCAGCTTGGACAGGGACGAACTGTTTTTT. J is TRBJ1-4 and V is TRBV5-1; D is possibly TRBD1 (6 bases). The CDR3 covers 12 residues. Germline V CDR1 and CDR2: SGHRS, YFSETQ. With 0 bases removed from V and 12 bases from J, the gap between germline ends came to 9 bases.

There are many counts of this clonotype. A single base separates this from a much larger clone, so it may be a read error. The J gene is TRBJ2-3, the V gene TRBV3-1; D ambiguous. Germline loops: CDR1 LGHDT, CDR2 YNNKEL (reference sequence). The CDR3 sequence is 11 residues long. V lost 5 bases to trimming and J lost 5 bases, with 5 bases between them. CDR3: CASSVGDTQYF. In nucleotides, the CDR3 is TGTGCCAGCAGCGTGGGAGATACGCAGTATTTT.